The 10 T cell receptor beta chains in this list originate from one sample, sequenced in a study of T cells in Graves' hyperthyroidism and ophthalmopathy. Amplification of TCR beta CDR3 regions was performed using RNA transcripts as template. The TCR CDR3 first-round RT-PCR relied on the HTBI primer set. Via MiXCR, TCRdb re-called the multiplex PCR reads, giving one row per CDR3 protein. The table shows approximately 610,000 distinct CDR3 sequences, with about 14% occurring only once. The sequencing input was blood. Receptors were obtained from a woman aged 40-49 years with Graves' ophthalmopathy.

This chain links TRBV9 with TRBJ2-7, with D possibly TRBD2 on 6 matching bases. This CDR3 region has 15 residues. CDR1 and CDR2 from the germline V gene are SGDLS and YYNGEE. V lost 4 bases and J lost 4, with 18 bases in between. The CDR3 bases are TGTGCCAGCAGCTCGGGGGAGCAGGGACGGTACGAGCAGTACTTC. Protein sequence: CASSSGEQGRYEQYF.

This clonotype was detected many times. The J gene is TRBJ2-7, the V gene TRBV6-9; TRBD2 matches 7 bases. Germline trimming cut 5 bases from V and 4 bases from J; bases unmatched to any gene: 11. This CDR3 has 15 amino acids. The germline CDR1 and CDR2 sequences are MNHGY and SVAAGI. For the CDR3, the DNA is TGTGCCAGCAGTCTGGGGCAGCGGGATGAGTACGAGCAGTACTTC. It is translated as CASSLGQRDEYEQYF.

This clonotype occurred many times. The rearrangement uses TRBV25-1 and TRBJ1-2, with 7 bases identical to TRBD1. V lost 2 bases to trimming and J lost 2 bases; unmatched junction nucleotides: 2. Germline-derived CDR1 and CDR2 are MGHDK and SYGVNS. This CDR3 region has 14 residues. CDR3 in amino acids: CASSETTGNYGYTF. The CDR3 DNA follows: TGTGCCAGCAGTGAAACGACAGGGAACTATGGCTACACCTTC.

This clonotype appeared many times. This clone may be a read error of a much larger clone one base away. The chain employs TRBV6-2 or TRBV6-3 and TRBJ2-7; 7 positions match TRBD2. There are 12 residues in the CDR3. Germline V gives CDR1 MNHEY, CDR2 SVGEGT. Trimming removed 8 bases from V and 2 bases from J; junction bases left unmatched: 3. The CDR3 DNA follows: TGTGCCAGCGGGGACTACCCCTACGAGCAGTACTTC. Translation gives CASGDYPYEQYF.

This clonotype was counted between two and nine times. The chain uses TRBV15 and TRBJ2-7; 10 nucleotides agree with TRBD2. Germline loops: CDR1 LNHNV, CDR2 YYDKDF (reference sequence). V shed 0 bases and J 5 bases; nucleotides not matched to a gene: 4. The CDR3 is 15 residues long. The CDR3 region has the DNA TGTGCCACCAGCAGAGATCAGCTAGCGGGAGACGAGCAGTACTTC. Protein sequence: CATSRDQLAGDEQYF.

The rearrangement links TRBV3-1 to TRBJ1-1; no reliable D call. Trimming took 0 bases from V and 3 from J, leaving 8 bases between them. In germline, CDR1 is LGHDT, CDR2 YNNKEL (reference sequence). The CDR3 has 14 residues. The CDR3 here is CASSQEFLDTEAFF. CDR3 DNA sequence: TGTGCCAGCAGCCAAGAGTTTTTGGACACTGAAGCTTTCTTT.

This clonotype was seen ten or more times. The chain joins TRBV6-2 or TRBV6-3 to TRBJ1-1; the D gene is possibly TRBD1 (6 bases). Trimming removed 3 bases from V and 1 base from J, with 9 bases in between. The CDR3 consists of 14 residues. Germline V gene lookup returns CDR1 MNHEY and CDR2 SVGEGT. This CDR3 reads CASSYRGTNTEAFF. The CDR3 nucleotides are TGTGCCAGCAGTTATAGGGGGACGAACACTGAAGCTTTCTTT.

This clonotype was counted many times. Here the CDR3 DNA reads TGCAGTGCTAGAGATAAGCGGATTTTTGAAGCTTTCTTT. Translated: CSARDKRIFEAFF. The V and J genes are TRBV20-1 and TRBJ1-1; D unclear. Germline values: CDR1 DFQATT, CDR2 SNEGSKA (reference sequence). This CDR3 spans 13 amino acids. Trimming removed 0 bases from V and 7 bases from J, with 12 bases in between.

Only a few counts were recorded for this clonotype. This chain links TRBV18 with TRBJ2-5, with 7 bases that match TRBD2. V gave up 2 bases and J gave up 2 bases; unmatched junction bases: 5. This CDR3 spans 15 amino acids. CDR1 and CDR2 (germline): KGHSH, LQKENI. In DNA, the CDR3 is TGTGCCAGCTCACCATTGACTAGCCAACAAGAGACCCAGTACTTC. This translates into CASSPLTSQQETQYF.

CDR3: CSARDGDRGQETQYF. The CDR3 DNA reads as TGCAGTGCTAGAGACGGGGACCGGGGCCAAGAGACCCAGTACTTC. The rearrangement joins TRBV20-1 to TRBJ2-5; possibly TRBD1 or TRBD2 for D (5 bases each). This CDR3 spans 15 amino acids. The germline V gene encodes CDR1 DFQATT and CDR2 SNEGSKA (reference sequence). V lost 0 bases, J lost 1 base, and 12 bases lay in between.